A single sample gave rise to the 8 T cell receptor beta chains below, sequenced in a study of cytomegalovirus exposure and HLA in healthy donors. It was with 60 Vbeta and 13 Jbeta primers that the PCR ran. The protocol was immunoSEQ multiplex PCR, while the TCRdb copy is restricted to in-frame clones and leaves out a portion. The sample contains some 78,000 clones, 80% of which appear only once. The material sequenced was PBMCs. These receptors all stem from a middle-aged man in good health and CMV-seropositive.

This chain uses TRBV19 with TRBJ2-6, with unresolved D. V lost 9 bases to trimming and J lost 0 bases, with 12 bases between them. The CDR3 loop spans 15 amino acids. Looked up from germline, CDR1 is LNHDA and CDR2 is SQIVND (reference sequence). The CDR3: CASAVQHSGANVLTF. The CDR3 nucleotides are TGTGCCAGCGCTGTGCAACACTCTGGGGCCAACGTCCTGACTTTC.

This chain uses TRBV10-2 with TRBJ1-4; 9 bases are shared with TRBD1. Germline V gene lookup returns CDR1 WSHSY and CDR2 SAAADI. The CDR3 contains 14 residues. The V and J ends lost 6 bases and 3 bases, in that order; junction bases with no gene match: 2. CDR3 sequence: CASRRQGANEKLFF. CDR3 DNA sequence: TGCGCCAGCAGGCGACAGGGGGCTAATGAAAAACTGTTTTTT.

CDR3 residues: CASSPLPSGTYEQYF. The CDR3 region has the DNA TGTGCCAGCAGTCCCCTACCTAGCGGGACCTACGAGCAGTACTTC. The chain joins TRBV2 to TRBJ2-7, with 9 positions matching TRBD2. The CDR3 sequence is 15 residues long. The junction had 7 bases not matched to a gene; V was cut back by 5 bases and J by 2 bases. Germline assignment: CDR1 SNHLY and CDR2 FYNNEI. Full variable domain (missing parts from reference TRBV2 and TRBJ2-7): EPEVTQTPSHQVTQMGQEVILRCVPISNHLYFYWYRQILGQKVEFLVSFYNNEISEKSEIFDDQFSVERPDGSNFTLKIRSTKLEDSAMYFCASSPLPSGTYEQYFGPGTRLTVT.

A note on this clone: Sequence at one end of the junction differs from germline and may be a read error. The rearrangement links TRBV7-7 to TRBJ2-3, with D possibly being TRBD1 (6 bases). Germline CDR1 SSHAT, CDR2 FNYEAQ (reference sequence). This CDR3 has 13 amino acids. In nucleotides, the CDR3 is TGTGCTAGCAGTAACAGGGTTTCGGATACGCAGTATTTT. It specifies CASSNRVSDTQYF.

The chain joins TRBV27 to TRBJ2-7; 8 positions agree with TRBD1. V shed 5 bases and J 4 bases; nucleotides not matched to a gene: 4. This CDR3 is 13 amino acids long. The V gene's germline CDR1 is MNHEY and CDR2 SMNVEV (reference sequence). For the CDR3, the DNA is TGTGCCAGCAGTCCAGGGACAGGTTACGAGCAGTACTTC. Translating it yields CASSPGTGYEQYF.

The chain couples TRBV5-6 to TRBJ2-7, with D tentatively TRBD1 (6 bases). Trimming pared 4 bases from V and 7 bases from J, leaving 12 bases between. The CDR3 spans 12 residues. Germline V lookup: CDR1 SGHDT, CDR2 YYEEEE. The CDR3 region is CASSLDSSEQYF. The CDR3 DNA reads TGTGCCAGCAGCCTGGACAGTTCGGAGCAGTACTTC.

This clone was seen more than once but under ten times. The chain joins TRBV7-6 to TRBJ2-5, with 7 nucleotides matching TRBD1. Germline trimming cut 5 bases from V and 2 bases from J; bases unmatched to any gene: 8. CDR1 and CDR2 (germline): SGHVS, FNYEAQ. The CDR3 consists of 15 residues. The CDR3 region has the DNA TGTGCCAGCAGCCCACAAGGGGGCAGACAAGAGACCCAGTACTTC. Its translation: CASSPQGGRQETQYF.

The chain links TRBV6-6 to TRBJ1-2, with TRBD1 matching 7 bases. The CDR3 length is 15 residues. The V gene's germline CDR1 is MNHNY and CDR2 SVGAGI (reference sequence). V lost 4 bases, J lost 4 bases, and 9 bases stayed unmatched. CDR3 DNA sequence: TGTGCCAGCAGTTCGACAGGGACAGATTTCTATGGCTACACCTTC. Translation gives CASSSTGTDFYGYTF.